A single sample gave rise to the 20 T cell receptor beta chains below, sequenced in a study of T cells expressing NK-cell markers. TCRdb reprocessed the 5' RACE reads; each CDR3 protein has one entry and no DNA is given. The sample has approximately 440,000 distinct CDR3 sequences. Material: blood T cells: a sorted CD56 or NKG2C T cell subset, CD4+ or CD8+ T cells, or bulk PBMC T cells (not recorded which). The source of these receptors is a woman in her fifties or sixties in good health.

The chain joins TRBV5-5 to TRBJ2-1; TCRdb selects TRBD2, and the lack of DNA leaves this call unchecked. The length of the CDR3 is 17 residues. The germline gives CDR1 SGHKS, CDR2 YYEKEE (reference sequence). The CDR3 loop is CASSPSGRALWSNEQFF. Full variable domain (missing parts from reference TRBV5-5 and TRBJ2-1): DAGVTQSPTHLIKTRGQQVTLRCSPISGHKSVSWYQQVLGQGPQFIFQYYEKEERGRGNFPDRFSARQFPNYSSELNVNALLLGDSALYLCASSPSGRALWSNEQFFGPGTRLTVL.

This rearrangement joins TRBV3-1 to TRBJ2-1; TCRdb reports TRBD2, a call that lacks DNA to check it against. Germline CDR1 is LGHDT and CDR2 is YNNKEL (reference sequence). This CDR3 spans 13 amino acids. CDR3 sequence reads: CASSQLAGGPHFF.

The gene calls are TRBV20-1 and TRBJ2-3; TCRdb reports TRBD1, a call that lacks DNA to check it against. CDR3 length: 13 amino acids. Germline lookup yields CDR1 DFQATT and CDR2 SNEGSKA (reference sequence). The CDR3 loop reads CSATPGASDTQYF.

This rearrangement joins TRBV9 to TRBJ2-3. Germline CDR1 and CDR2: SGDLS and YYNGEE. The CDR3 runs to 15 residues. The CDR3 reads CASSLTTADTDTQYF.

V gene TRBV5-1 combines with J gene TRBJ2-3; the D call from TCRdb, TRBD1, cannot be confirmed without DNA. In germline, CDR1 is SGHRS, CDR2 YFSETQ. The CDR3 sequence is 15 residues long. CDR3 protein: CASNRDGAGADTQYF.

This chain uses TRBV12-3 or TRBV12-4 with TRBJ2-7; the TCRdb call, TRBD2, lacks DNA for checking. This CDR3 region has 15 residues. This CDR3 is CASSLGDSGSYEQYF.

This chain uses TRBV10-3 with TRBJ2-2. Germline-derived CDR1 and CDR2 are ENHRY and SYGVKD. The CDR3 has 11 amino acids. The CDR3 is CAIDADGELFF.

The chain has TRBV7-9 and TRBJ2-1; TCRdb proposes TRBD1, but this gene call is untestable without DNA. Looked up from germline, CDR1 is SEHNR and CDR2 is FQNEAQ (reference sequence). The CDR3 is made up of 16 amino acids. The CDR3 sequence is CASSSITGLSYNEQFF.

The rearrangement joins TRBV21-1 to TRBJ2-1; TCRdb picks TRBD1, but there is no DNA to check that call. TRBV21-1 is marked as a pseudogene. The CDR3 consists of 15 residues. CDR3 in amino acids: CASSLGDHEPNEQFF.

This chain joins TRBV12-3 or TRBV12-4 and TRBJ2-2; the D call from TCRdb, TRBD2, cannot be confirmed without DNA. The CDR3 loop spans 16 amino acids. The CDR3 here is CASSLGLAENTGELFF.

The genes are TRBV5-1 and TRBJ2-7; the D call of TRBD2 rests on TCRdb alone, since no DNA is present to check it. This CDR3 is 14 amino acids long. CDR1 and CDR2 (germline): SGHRS, YFSETQ. The chain's CDR3 is CASGLAGYSYEQYF.

The CDR3 sequence: CASSLAGENGELFF. J is TRBJ2-2 and V is TRBV7-2. CDR1 and CDR2 from the germline V gene are SGHTA and FQGNSA. There are 14 residues in the CDR3.

The chain joins TRBV5-1 to TRBJ1-1; checking the TCRdb D call of TRBD1 is not possible without DNA. Germline V lookup: CDR1 SGHRS, CDR2 YFSETQ. The CDR3 extends over 14 amino acids. The CDR3 sequence is CASSPAGGVTEAFF.

V gene TRBV24-1 combines with J gene TRBJ2-3; TCRdb reports TRBD1, a call that lacks DNA to check it against. This CDR3 has 17 residues. Germline V gene sequence: CDR1 KGHDR, CDR2 SFDVKD. CDR3: CATSDPGQGSFFDTQYF.

The chain is built from TRBV5-6 and TRBJ2-5; TCRdb designates TRBD1, a call that cannot be tested without DNA. Germline CDR1 and CDR2: SGHDT and YYEEEE. The CDR3 runs 13 residues. CDR3 amino acids: CASRRDRGETQYF.

The V gene is TRBV12-3 or TRBV12-4, the J gene TRBJ2-3. The CDR3 extends over 13 amino acids. The CDR3 protein is CASSPLVTDTQYF.

J is TRBJ2-1 and V is TRBV19; TCRdb's D gene call, TRBD2, goes unchecked for lack of DNA. The CDR3 totals 15 residues. Looked up from germline, CDR1 is LNHDA and CDR2 is SQIVND (reference sequence). This CDR3 is CASSVDRDLYNEQFF.

The rearrangement joins TRBV25-1 to TRBJ2-1. Looked up from germline, CDR1 is MGHDK and CDR2 is SYGVNS. CDR3 size: 15 residues. This CDR3 is CASTSKGSSYNEQFF.

The chain recombines TRBV11-2 with TRBJ1-1; TCRdb's assignment of TRBD1 cannot be checked, as there is no DNA. The germline V gene encodes CDR1 SGHAT and CDR2 FQNNGV. The CDR3 loop spans 14 amino acids. CDR3 protein: CASSQTRDITEAFF.

The chain recombines TRBV7-8 with TRBJ2-3; TCRdb designates TRBD1, a call that cannot be tested without DNA. CDR1 and CDR2 from the germline V gene are SGHVS and FQNEAQ. This CDR3 is built from 16 residues. CDR3 sequence: CASSGRQGATTDTQYF.